This is a list of T cell receptor beta chains from one sample in a study of T cells in Graves' hyperthyroidism and ophthalmopathy. MiXCR, run by TCRdb on the multiplex PCR reads, gives a single entry per CDR3 protein. The table lists around 530,000 distinct CDR3 sequences, under 20% of them singletons. Sequenced sample: blood. Source of these receptors: a woman in her late teens or twenties with Graves' ophthalmopathy. CDR3s include the opening cysteine and the closing phenylalanine or tryptophan. The order of the fields is CDR3 DNA, CDR3 protein, V gene, clone size, J gene, D gene. D genes are given only for firm matches. A clone size is listed for some rows: how often the clone was seen (once, few, many), or a class if it is expanded.

cdr3_nt: TGTGCCTGGAGTGTAGGAGAATTGTTCGGAAACACCATATATTTT
cdr3_aa: CAWSVGELFGNTIYF
v_call: TRBV30
clone_size: few
j_call: TRBJ1-3
d_call: -

cdr3_nt: TGTGCCAGCAGCCAAGCGGGAGACGCAGATACGCAGTATTTT
cdr3_aa: CASSQAGDADTQYF
v_call: TRBV3-1
clone_size: -
j_call: TRBJ2-3
d_call: -

cdr3_nt: TGTGCCAGCAGTTACAGAGACTGGATCGACTACGAGCAGTACTTC
cdr3_aa: CASSYRDWIDYEQYF
v_call: TRBV6-2/TRBV6-3
clone_size: many
j_call: TRBJ2-7
d_call: -

cdr3_nt: TGTGCCAGCAGCCCTCTCATCTTCACCCGTCAGGGCCAGCCCCAGCATTTT
cdr3_aa: CASSPLIFTRQGQPQHF
v_call: TRBV28
clone_size: many
j_call: TRBJ1-5
d_call: -

cdr3_nt: TGCGCCAGCAGCCAAGATAAGAGGCTAGCGGACTACGAGCAGTACTTC
cdr3_aa: CASSQDKRLADYEQYF
v_call: TRBV4-1
clone_size: few
j_call: TRBJ2-7
d_call: TRBD2

cdr3_nt: TGTGCCAGCAGGTTGGCTAACTATGGCTACACCTTC
cdr3_aa: CASRLANYGYTF
v_call: TRBV28
clone_size: many
j_call: TRBJ1-2
d_call: -

cdr3_nt: TGCAGTGCCCCTAAGAACAGGGTTGGCCCCTACGAGCAGTACTTC
cdr3_aa: CSAPKNRVGPYEQYF
v_call: TRBV20-1
clone_size: few
j_call: TRBJ2-7
d_call: -

cdr3_nt: TGTGCCAGCAGTTGGGCATCCGGGACCGTGTATGGCTACACCTTC
cdr3_aa: CASSWASGTVYGYTF
v_call: TRBV28
clone_size: many
j_call: TRBJ1-2
d_call: -

cdr3_nt: TGTGCCAGCTTAAACCCGCGGGAAGCCTACAATGAGCAGTTCTTC
cdr3_aa: CASLNPREAYNEQFF
v_call: TRBV6-2/TRBV6-3
clone_size: many
j_call: TRBJ2-1
d_call: -

cdr3_nt: TGTGCCAGCAGCGAGCGGGACAGCATCTACGAGCAGTACTTC
cdr3_aa: CASSERDSIYEQYF
v_call: TRBV9
clone_size: -
j_call: TRBJ2-7
d_call: -

cdr3_nt: TGTGCCAGCAGCGAGCACAATGAGCAGTTCTTC
cdr3_aa: CASSEHNEQFF
v_call: TRBV27
clone_size: -
j_call: TRBJ2-1
d_call: -

cdr3_nt: TGTGCCAGCAGCCAGGGTCCTAACTATGGCTACACCTTC
cdr3_aa: CASSQGPNYGYTF
v_call: TRBV13
clone_size: many
j_call: TRBJ1-2
d_call: -

cdr3_nt: TGCAGCGGGGTAGGACTAGCGGGGGGGCTTGAGCAGTTCTTC
cdr3_aa: CSGVGLAGGLEQFF
v_call: TRBV29-1
clone_size: -
j_call: TRBJ2-1
d_call: TRBD2

cdr3_nt: TGCGCCAGCAGCTTGGGTCAGGGAGGTTTCTCTGGAAACACCATATATTTT
cdr3_aa: CASSLGQGGFSGNTIYF
v_call: TRBV5-1
clone_size: few
j_call: TRBJ1-3
d_call: -

cdr3_nt: TGTGCCAGCAGTACCTCAGGGGGCTCCCCAGAGACCCAGTACTTC
cdr3_aa: CASSTSGGSPETQYF
v_call: TRBV6-1
clone_size: -
j_call: TRBJ2-5
d_call: TRBD1

cdr3_nt: TGTGCCAGCAACAGGGGGGTTTACACAGATACGCAGTATTTT
cdr3_aa: CASNRGVYTDTQYF
v_call: TRBV9
clone_size: -
j_call: TRBJ2-3
d_call: TRBD1

cdr3_nt: TGCGCCAGCAGCGCAGGCGCTTTGCAGATCAATCAGCCCCAGCATTTT
cdr3_aa: CASSAGALQINQPQHF
v_call: TRBV4-1
clone_size: few
j_call: TRBJ1-5
d_call: -

cdr3_nt: TGCGCCAGCAGCCAACCCTTAGGCGATACGCAGTATTTT
cdr3_aa: CASSQPLGDTQYF
v_call: TRBV4-1
clone_size: few
j_call: TRBJ2-3
d_call: -

cdr3_nt: TGTGCCAGCTATCCTAGCGGGGGAGGAGATACGCAGTATTTT
cdr3_aa: CASYPSGGGDTQYF
v_call: TRBV5-6
clone_size: few
j_call: TRBJ2-3
d_call: TRBD2

cdr3_nt: TGTGCCAGCAGTAACCCCGACGGGAGGGCAGATACGCAGTATTTT
cdr3_aa: CASSNPDGRADTQYF
v_call: TRBV27
clone_size: many
j_call: TRBJ2-3
d_call: TRBD2

cdr3_nt: TGTGCCAGCAGCTTAGATCCTGGGGGATTCGGAAACACCATATATTTT
cdr3_aa: CASSLDPGGFGNTIYF
v_call: TRBV11-2
clone_size: few
j_call: TRBJ1-3
d_call: -

cdr3_nt: TGTGCCAGCAGTGATTACAGAGTCAATCAGCCCCAGCATTTT
cdr3_aa: CASSDYRVNQPQHF
v_call: TRBV2
clone_size: many
j_call: TRBJ1-5
d_call: -

cdr3_nt: TGCAGTGCAACAAGGGGGGCCTCGGGAGATTCACCCCTCCACTTT
cdr3_aa: CSATRGASGDSPLHF
v_call: TRBV20-1
clone_size: many
j_call: TRBJ1-6
d_call: -

cdr3_nt: TGTGCCAGCAGTTTATTCCCGGGGCCCTATGGCTACACCTTC
cdr3_aa: CASSLFPGPYGYTF
v_call: TRBV27
clone_size: -
j_call: TRBJ1-2
d_call: -

cdr3_nt: TGTGCCAGCAGTTACTCGGTCGGAGAGACAGAAGCTTTCTTT
cdr3_aa: CASSYSVGETEAFF
v_call: TRBV6-6
clone_size: many
j_call: TRBJ1-1
d_call: -

cdr3_nt: TGTGCCACCAGCACGGGACAGGGGGAGGTCGATCGGCCCCAGCATTTT
cdr3_aa: CATSTGQGEVDRPQHF
v_call: TRBV15
clone_size: few
j_call: TRBJ1-5
d_call: TRBD1

cdr3_nt: TGTGCCAGCGGATCGCCCGGGACTAGCGGGGAGACCCAGTACTTC
cdr3_aa: CASGSPGTSGETQYF
v_call: TRBV10-3
clone_size: -
j_call: TRBJ2-5
d_call: TRBD2

cdr3_nt: TGTGCCAGCTCCGGGACAGGGCTCAATTCACCCCTCCACTTT
cdr3_aa: CASSGTGLNSPLHF
v_call: TRBV6-1
clone_size: -
j_call: TRBJ1-6
d_call: TRBD1

cdr3_nt: TGTGCCAGCAGCTCGCGTATGAGCTCCTACAATGAGCAGTTCTTC
cdr3_aa: CASSSRMSSYNEQFF
v_call: TRBV11-3
clone_size: many
j_call: TRBJ2-1
d_call: -

cdr3_nt: TGTGCCAGCAGCTCTAAGGCGAACACCGGGGAGCTGTTTTTT
cdr3_aa: CASSSKANTGELFF
v_call: TRBV11-3
clone_size: -
j_call: TRBJ2-2
d_call: -